This T cell receptor beta chain was identified during a study of T cells expressing NK-cell markers. Looking at the study overall: In sorted CD3+CD56+NKG2C+, CD3+CD56+NKG2C- and CD3+CD56-NKG2C+ T cells, TCR beta repertoires were obtained. Findings and limits, study-wide: Leadership of the CD3+CD56-NKG2C+ fraction also belonged to these clonotypes in several donors. Dominant NKG2C+ clonotypes were found to form roughly 1.0-7.0% of CD8+ T cells in over five donors.

CDR1 is SGHTA and CDR2 is FQGNSA in the germline V gene. This CDR3 contains 14 residues. The authors made TCR beta cDNA libraries by 5'RACE template switching. This switching added a universal primer site and UMIs. No DNA is given; TCRdb re-called the 5' RACE reads and lists each CDR3 protein once. The sample holds more than 400,000 distinct CDR3 sequences. Details on this clonotype: Its target is not known.

This clonotype was sampled from a woman between 18 and 70 years old in good health. This sequence joins TRBV7-2 and TRBJ2-2; TCRdb's D gene call, TRBD2, goes unchecked for lack of DNA. Sequencing was carried out using blood T cells: a sorted CD56 or NKG2C T cell subset, CD4+ or CD8+ T cells, or bulk PBMC T cells (not recorded which). The CDR3 reads CASSPGLSPGELFF.